Following are 3 T cell receptor beta chains from one sample sequenced in a study of radiotherapy plus CTLA-4 blockade in lung cancer. Assay: immunoSEQ multiplex PCR; the TCRdb copy retains only in-frame clones and omits some. Of 62,000 or so clones in the sample, 70% to 85% were seen once. The sample consisted of peripheral blood, taken from a patient treated with radiotherapy plus ipilimumab. All receptors come from a human donor with non-small cell lung cancer who had a complete response to radiotherapy plus ipilimumab.

V is TRBV5-6 and J is TRBJ1-1, with 7 bases aligning to TRBD1. The germline V gene has CDR1 SGHDT and CDR2 YYEEEE. The CDR3 consists of 14 residues. Trimming took 3 bases from V and 4 from J; bases not matched to a gene: 6. CDR3 sequence: CASSSLTGPTEAFF. In DNA form, the CDR3 reads TGTGCCAGCAGCTCCCTGACAGGGCCCACTGAAGCTTTCTTT.

The rearrangement uses TRBV12-2 and TRBJ2-1; TRBD1, as called in the table, went unchecked against the DNA. TRBV12-2 is classified as a pseudogene. The CDR3 covers 14 residues. CDR3: CASRGQGWNNEQFF. In DNA, the CDR3 is TGTGCAAGTCGGGGACAGGGGTGGAACAATGAGCAGTTCTTC.

The chain links TRBV4-3 to TRBJ2-1, with a weak D call TRBD2 (5 bases). Deletions cut 1 base from V and 9 bases from J, with 16 bases between. The CDR3 loop spans 15 amino acids. The germline gives CDR1 LGHNA, CDR2 YSLEER. The CDR3 loop reads CASSQASRGVGEQFF. CDR3 in DNA: TGCGCCAGCAGCCAAGCCTCTCGGGGAGTTGGTGAGCAGTTCTTC.